This TCR beta chain was found in a study of blood T cell repertoires in COVID-19 (TCRdb year 2020). For the wider study: Collaborator samples came from the United States, Italy and Spain and covered acute and convalescent phases of COVID-19. The material from the prospective study consisted of cDNA or gDNA derived from T cells, B-cell-depleted T cells, or PBMCs. Deeply sampled blood TCRbeta repertoires from subjects exposed to, actively infected with, or recovered from COVID-19 were included in the dataset. The repertoires were made available in a free public database intended to serve as a resource for research on the immune response to SARS-CoV-2. The samples were drawn from two sources: the first 160 participants of the ongoing ImmuneRACE study, and about 1,300 subjects contributed by 6 global collaborators. Nearly every sample came with metadata listing a de-identified subject ID, COVID-19 status, age in years and sex. Where available, HLA class I and class II types were taken from metadata supplied by the sample provider and were not determined by assay-based typing.

Each collaborating institution followed its own protocols to collect whole blood in K2EDTA tubes. For TCRbeta analysis, collaborators shipped samples as frozen whole blood, isolated PBMCs, or DNA extracted from either of those sample types. The immunoSEQ Assay, a bias-controlled multiplex PCR, was used to amplify TCRbeta CDR3 regions from genomic DNA. The paper's processing steps were these. The number of nucleated cells in each sample was estimated by amplification of reference gene primers within the assay. Sequence reads were collapsed and filtered to measure the absolute abundance of every unique TCRbeta CDR3 rearrangement. Productive Simpson clonality was computed per sample as the square root of Simpson's diversity index over productive rearrangements. TCRdb provides this immuneACCESS table in a form limited to in-frame rearrangements. Some clones are lacking; in checked studies, under half of them reflect an unresolved V gene, and why the rest are absent is not known. From that table come the V and J calls and clone size; the DNA was used to work out D and trimming. The sample contains 650,000 to 800,000 clones, 70% to 90% of them found a single time. In total, the top ten clones hold around 0.3% of the sample.

The paper as a whole reports these results and caveats: How much clinical and demographic metadata was included differed by source and by participant, and the metadata was provided uncurated.

Trimming at the junction amounts to 0 bases on V and 0 bases on J, and the germline ends lie 6 bases apart. CDR1 and CDR2, looked up from the germline V gene (reference sequence), are PRHDT and FYEKMQ. Reading from cysteine to phenylalanine, the CDR3 counts 15 amino acids. Only the CDR3 region is kept as DNA, spanning 45 bases read in frame from base 1. With respect to this clone: Its target antigen remains unknown. Base qualities are not recorded, but no much larger clone differs from it by a single base.

Sequencing used peripheral blood. The receptor chain draws on TRBV13 and TRBJ1-3, with no reliable assignment of the D segment. This TCR came from a woman aged 18-30 years with acute or convalescent COVID-19. The CDR3 protein is CASSLGPNSGNTIYF. At the DNA level, the sequence is TGTGCCAGCAGCTTAGGCCCCAACTCTGGAAACACCATATATTTT. Beyond the CDR3, the reference TRBV13 and TRBJ1-3 genes provide the residues; the full variable domain reads: AAGVIQSPRHLIKEKRETATLKCYPIPRHDTVYWYQQGPGQDPQFLISFYEKMQSDKGSIPDRFSAQQFSDYHSELNMSSLELGDSALYFCASSLGPNSGNTIYFGEGSWLTVV.